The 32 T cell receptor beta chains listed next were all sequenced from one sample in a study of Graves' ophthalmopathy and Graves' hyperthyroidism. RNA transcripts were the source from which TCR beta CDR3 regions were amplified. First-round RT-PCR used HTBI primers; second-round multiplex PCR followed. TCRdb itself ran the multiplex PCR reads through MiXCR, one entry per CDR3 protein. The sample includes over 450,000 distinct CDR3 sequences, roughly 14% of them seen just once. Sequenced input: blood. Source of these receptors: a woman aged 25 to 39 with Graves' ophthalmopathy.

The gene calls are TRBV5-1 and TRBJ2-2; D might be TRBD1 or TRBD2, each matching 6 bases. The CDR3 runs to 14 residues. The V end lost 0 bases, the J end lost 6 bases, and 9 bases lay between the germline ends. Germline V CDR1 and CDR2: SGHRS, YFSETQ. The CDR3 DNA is TGCGCCAGCAGCTTGGACGGGGGCCCCGGGGAGCTGTTTTTT. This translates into CASSLDGGPGELFF.

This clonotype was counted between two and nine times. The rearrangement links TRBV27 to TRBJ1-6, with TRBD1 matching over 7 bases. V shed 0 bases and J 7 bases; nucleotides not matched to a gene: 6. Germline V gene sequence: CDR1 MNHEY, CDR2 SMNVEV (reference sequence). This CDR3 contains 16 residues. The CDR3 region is CASSLSGDRANSPLHF. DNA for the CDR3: TGTGCCAGCAGTTTATCCGGCGACAGGGCAAATTCACCCCTCCACTTT.

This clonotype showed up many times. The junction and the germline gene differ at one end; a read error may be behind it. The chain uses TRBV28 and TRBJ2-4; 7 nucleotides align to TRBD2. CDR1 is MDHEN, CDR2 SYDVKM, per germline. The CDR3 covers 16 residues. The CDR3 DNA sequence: TGTGCCAGCAGTGAATCCGGGACTATAGCCAAAAACATTAAGTACTTC. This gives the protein CASSESGTIAKNIKYF.

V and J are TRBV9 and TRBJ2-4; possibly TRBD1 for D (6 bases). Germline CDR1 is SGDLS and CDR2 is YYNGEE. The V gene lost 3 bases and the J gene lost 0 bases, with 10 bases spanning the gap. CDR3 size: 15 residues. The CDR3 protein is CASSAATGAKNIQYF. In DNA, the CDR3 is TGTGCCAGCAGCGCCGCGACAGGAGCCAAAAACATTCAGTACTTC.

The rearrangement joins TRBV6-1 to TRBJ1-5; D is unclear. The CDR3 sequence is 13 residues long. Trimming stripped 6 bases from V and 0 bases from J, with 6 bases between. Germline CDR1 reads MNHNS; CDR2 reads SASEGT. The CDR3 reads CASRDLSNQPQHF. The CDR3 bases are TGTGCCAGCAGGGACCTTAGCAATCAGCCCCAGCATTTT.

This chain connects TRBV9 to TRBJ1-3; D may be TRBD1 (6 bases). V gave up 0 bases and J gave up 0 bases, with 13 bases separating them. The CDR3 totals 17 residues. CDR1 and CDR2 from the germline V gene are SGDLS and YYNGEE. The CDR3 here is CASSVATSGASGNTIYF. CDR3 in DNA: TGTGCCAGCAGCGTAGCTACCTCGGGGGCCTCTGGAAACACCATATATTTT.

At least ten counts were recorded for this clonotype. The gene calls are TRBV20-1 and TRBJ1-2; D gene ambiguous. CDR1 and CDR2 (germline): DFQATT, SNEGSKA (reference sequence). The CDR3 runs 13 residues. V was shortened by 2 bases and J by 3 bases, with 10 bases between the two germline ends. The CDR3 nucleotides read TGCAGTGCTAGATCAACCCCCCACTATGGCTACACCTTC. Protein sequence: CSARSTPHYGYTF.

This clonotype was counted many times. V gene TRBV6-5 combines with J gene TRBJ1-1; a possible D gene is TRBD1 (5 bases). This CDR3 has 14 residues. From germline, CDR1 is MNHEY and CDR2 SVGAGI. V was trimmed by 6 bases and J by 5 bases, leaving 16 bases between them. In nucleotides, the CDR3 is TGTGCCAGCAGGCGAAGGGGAGTACGGACTGAAGCTTTCTTT. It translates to CASRRRGVRTEAFF.

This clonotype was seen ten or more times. In DNA, the CDR3 is TGTGCCAGCAGTTCAGGGGGGGCGATGAACACTGAAGCTTTCTTT. It specifies CASSSGGAMNTEAFF. The chain joins TRBV27 to TRBJ1-1; 7 bases fit TRBD1. The CDR3 is 15 residues long. The V segment lost 4 bases and the J segment 0 bases; nucleotides outside the gene matches: 5. Germline CDR1 is MNHEY and CDR2 is SMNVEV (reference sequence).

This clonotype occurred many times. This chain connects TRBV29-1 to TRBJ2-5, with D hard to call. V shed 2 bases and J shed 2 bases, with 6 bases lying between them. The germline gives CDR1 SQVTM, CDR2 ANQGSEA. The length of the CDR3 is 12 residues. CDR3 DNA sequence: TGCAGCGTTGAATTGGCGCAAGAGACCCAGTACTTC. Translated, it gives CSVELAQETQYF.

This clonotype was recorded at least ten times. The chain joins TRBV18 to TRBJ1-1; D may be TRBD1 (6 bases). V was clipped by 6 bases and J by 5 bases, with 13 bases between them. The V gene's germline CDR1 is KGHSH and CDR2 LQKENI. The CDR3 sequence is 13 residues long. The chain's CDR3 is CASSPTRGTEAFF. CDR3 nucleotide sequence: TGTGCCAGCTCCCCCACCAGGGGTACTGAAGCTTTCTTT.

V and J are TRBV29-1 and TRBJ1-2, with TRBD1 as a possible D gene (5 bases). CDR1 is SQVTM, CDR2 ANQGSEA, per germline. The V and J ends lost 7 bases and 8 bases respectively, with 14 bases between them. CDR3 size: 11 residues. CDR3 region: CSAGDGRGYTF. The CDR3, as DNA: TGCAGCGCCGGGGACGGCAGGGGCTACACCTTC.

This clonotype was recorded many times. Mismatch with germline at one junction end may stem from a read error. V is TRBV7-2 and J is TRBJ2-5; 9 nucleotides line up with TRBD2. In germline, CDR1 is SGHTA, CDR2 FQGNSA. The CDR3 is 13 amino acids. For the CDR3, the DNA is TGTGCCAGCAGCTTACAGCTCAGCGGGGGGCTAACCTTC. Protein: CASSLQLSGGLTF.

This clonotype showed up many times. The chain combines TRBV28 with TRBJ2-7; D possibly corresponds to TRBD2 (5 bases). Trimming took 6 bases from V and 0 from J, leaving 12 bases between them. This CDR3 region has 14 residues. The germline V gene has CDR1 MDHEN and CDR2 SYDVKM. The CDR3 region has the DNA TGTGCCAGCAGACCAGAAGAGGGCTCCTACGAGCAGTACTTC. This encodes CASRPEEGSYEQYF. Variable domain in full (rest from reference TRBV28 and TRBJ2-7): DVKVTQSSRYLVKRTGEKVFLECVQDMDHENMFWYRQDPGLGLRLIYFSYDVKMKEKGDIPEGYSVSREKKERFSLILESASTNQTSMYLCASRPEEGSYEQYFGPGTRLTVT.

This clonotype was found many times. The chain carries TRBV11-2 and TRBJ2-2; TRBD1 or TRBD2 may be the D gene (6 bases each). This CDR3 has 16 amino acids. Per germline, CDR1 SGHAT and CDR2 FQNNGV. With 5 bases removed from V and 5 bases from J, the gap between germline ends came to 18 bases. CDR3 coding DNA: TGTGCCAGCAGCCCCCTTAGGGGGGAGCAAACCGGGGAGCTGTTTTTT. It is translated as CASSPLRGEQTGELFF.

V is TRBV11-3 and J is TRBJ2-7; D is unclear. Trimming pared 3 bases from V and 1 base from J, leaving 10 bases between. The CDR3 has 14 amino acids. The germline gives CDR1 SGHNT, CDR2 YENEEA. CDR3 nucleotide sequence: TGTGCCAGCAGCTTTTCAGCTGGATCCTACGAGCAGTACTTC. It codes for CASSFSAGSYEQYF. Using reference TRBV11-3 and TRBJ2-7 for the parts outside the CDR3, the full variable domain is EAGVVQSPRYKIIEKKQPVAFWCNPISGHNTLYWYLQNLGQGPELLIRYENEEAVDDSQLPKDRFSAERLKGVDSTLKIQPAELGDSAVYLCASSFSAGSYEQYFGPGTRLTVT.

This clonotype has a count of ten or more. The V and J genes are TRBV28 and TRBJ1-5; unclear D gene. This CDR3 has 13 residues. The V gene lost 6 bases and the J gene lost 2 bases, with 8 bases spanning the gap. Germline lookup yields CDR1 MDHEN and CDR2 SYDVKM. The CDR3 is CASRAPGNQPQHF. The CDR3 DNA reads TGTGCCAGCAGAGCTCCGGGCAATCAGCCCCAGCATTTT. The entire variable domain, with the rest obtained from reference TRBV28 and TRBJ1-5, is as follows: DVKVTQSSRYLVKRTGEKVFLECVQDMDHENMFWYRQDPGLGLRLIYFSYDVKMKEKGDIPEGYSVSREKKERFSLILESASTNQTSMYLCASRAPGNQPQHFGDGTRLSIL.

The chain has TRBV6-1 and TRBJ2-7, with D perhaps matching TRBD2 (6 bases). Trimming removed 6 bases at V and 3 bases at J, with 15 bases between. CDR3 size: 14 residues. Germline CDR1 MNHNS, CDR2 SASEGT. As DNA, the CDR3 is TGTGCCAGCAGCCCCGAAGGAGGGCTCTACGAGCAGTACTTC. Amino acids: CASSPEGGLYEQYF.

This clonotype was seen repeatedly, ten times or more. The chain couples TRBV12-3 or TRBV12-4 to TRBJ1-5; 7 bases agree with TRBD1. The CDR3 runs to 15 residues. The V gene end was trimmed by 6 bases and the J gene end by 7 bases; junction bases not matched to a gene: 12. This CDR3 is CASSYSNRGWQPQHF. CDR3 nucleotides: TGTGCCAGCAGCTACTCAAACAGGGGCTGGCAGCCCCAGCATTTT.

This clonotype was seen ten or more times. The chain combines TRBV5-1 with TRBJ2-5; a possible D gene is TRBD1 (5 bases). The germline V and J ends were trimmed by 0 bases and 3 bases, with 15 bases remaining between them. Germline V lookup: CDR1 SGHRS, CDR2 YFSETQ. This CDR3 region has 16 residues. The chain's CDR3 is CASSLERYRPKETQYF. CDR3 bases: TGCGCCAGCAGCTTGGAACGGTACAGGCCCAAAGAGACCCAGTACTTC.

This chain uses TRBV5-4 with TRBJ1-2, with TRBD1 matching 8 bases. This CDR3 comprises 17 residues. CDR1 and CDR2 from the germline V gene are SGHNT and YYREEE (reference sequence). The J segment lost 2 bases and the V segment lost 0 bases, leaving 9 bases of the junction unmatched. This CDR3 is CASSLDSWDRRNYGYTF. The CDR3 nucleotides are TGTGCCAGCAGCTTGGATTCCTGGGACAGGAGAAACTATGGCTACACCTTC.

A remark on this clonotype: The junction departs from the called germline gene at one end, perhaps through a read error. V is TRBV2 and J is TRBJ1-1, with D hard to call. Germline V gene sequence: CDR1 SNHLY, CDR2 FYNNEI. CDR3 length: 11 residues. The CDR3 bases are TGTGCCAGCAGTCGTGTCACTGAAGCTTGCTTT. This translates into CASSRVTEACF. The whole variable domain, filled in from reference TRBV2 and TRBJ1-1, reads EPEVTQTPSHQVTQMGQEVILRCVPISNHLYFYWYRQILGQKVEFLVSFYNNEISEKSEIFDDQFSVERPDGSNFTLKIRSTKLEDSAMYFCASSRVTEACFGQGTRLTVV.

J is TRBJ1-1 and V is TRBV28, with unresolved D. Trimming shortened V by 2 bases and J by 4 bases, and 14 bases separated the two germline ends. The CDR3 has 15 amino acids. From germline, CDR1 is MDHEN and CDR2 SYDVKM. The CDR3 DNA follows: TGTGCCAGCAGTTTAGTTTCCAGGTGGGCCACTGAAGCTTTCTTT. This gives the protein CASSLVSRWATEAFF.

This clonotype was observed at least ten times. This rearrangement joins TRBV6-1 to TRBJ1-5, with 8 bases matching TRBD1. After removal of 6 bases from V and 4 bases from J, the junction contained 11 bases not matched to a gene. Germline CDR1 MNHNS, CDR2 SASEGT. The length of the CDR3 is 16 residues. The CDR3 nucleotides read TGTGCCAGCAGGAGGGTAGACGGGACAGGAAATCAGCCCCAGCATTTT. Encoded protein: CASRRVDGTGNQPQHF.

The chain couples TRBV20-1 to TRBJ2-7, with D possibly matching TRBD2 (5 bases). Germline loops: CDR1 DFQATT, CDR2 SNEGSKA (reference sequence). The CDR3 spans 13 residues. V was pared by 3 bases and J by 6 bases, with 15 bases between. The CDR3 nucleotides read TGCAGTGCTAGGGAGGACGATTCCGGCGAGCAGTACTTC. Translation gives CSAREDDSGEQYF.

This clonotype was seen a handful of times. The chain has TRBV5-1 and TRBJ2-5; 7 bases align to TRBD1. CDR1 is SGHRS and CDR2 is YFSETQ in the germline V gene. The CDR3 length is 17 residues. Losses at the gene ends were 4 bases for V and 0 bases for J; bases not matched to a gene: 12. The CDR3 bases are TGCGCCAGCAGCCGGGGTGTGGGGACAGCGTACCAAGAGACCCAGTACTTC. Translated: CASSRGVGTAYQETQYF.

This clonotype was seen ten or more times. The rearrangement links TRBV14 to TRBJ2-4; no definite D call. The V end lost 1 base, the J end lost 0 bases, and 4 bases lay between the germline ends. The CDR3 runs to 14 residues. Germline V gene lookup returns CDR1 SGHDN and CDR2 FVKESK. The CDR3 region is CASSQGIAKNIQYF. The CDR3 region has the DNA TGTGCCAGCAGCCAAGGGATAGCCAAAAACATTCAGTACTTC.

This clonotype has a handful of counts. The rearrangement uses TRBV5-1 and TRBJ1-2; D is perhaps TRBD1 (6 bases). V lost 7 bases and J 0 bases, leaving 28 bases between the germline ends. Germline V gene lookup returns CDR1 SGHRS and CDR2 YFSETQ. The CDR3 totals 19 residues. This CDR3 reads CASRPIVGAGDLPNYGYTF. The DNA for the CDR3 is TGCGCCAGCCGACCTATCGTTGGGGCAGGGGACCTCCCTAACTATGGCTACACCTTC.

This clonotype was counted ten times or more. CDR3 residues: CASSTSDRIYEQYF. CDR3 sequence (DNA): TGTGCCAGCAGTACTAGCGACAGGATCTACGAGCAGTACTTC. This sequence joins TRBV6-5 and TRBJ2-7; D possibly corresponds to TRBD2 (7 bases). The ends were cut back, 5 bases at V and 3 bases at J, with 14 bases in the middle. Germline CDR1 and CDR2: MNHEY and SVGAGI. CDR3 length equals 14 residues.

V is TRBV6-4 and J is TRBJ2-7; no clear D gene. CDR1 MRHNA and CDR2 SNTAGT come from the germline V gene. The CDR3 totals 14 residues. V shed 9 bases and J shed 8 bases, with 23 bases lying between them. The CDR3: CASKYLGPVEKQYV. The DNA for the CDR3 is TGTGCCAGTAAATACCTAGGGCCAGTCGAGAAGCAGTACGTC.

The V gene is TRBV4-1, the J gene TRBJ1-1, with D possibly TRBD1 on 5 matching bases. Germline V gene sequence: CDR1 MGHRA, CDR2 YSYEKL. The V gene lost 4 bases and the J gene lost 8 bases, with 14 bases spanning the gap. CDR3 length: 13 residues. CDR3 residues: CASSPLGAVEAFF. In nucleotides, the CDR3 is TGCGCCAGCAGCCCCCTCGGGGCAGTCGAAGCTTTCTTT.

DNA of the CDR3: TGTGCCAGCAGCCTCAATAGCGGGAGTCCAGATACGCAGTATTTT. Amino acids: CASSLNSGSPDTQYF. The chain carries TRBV11-2 and TRBJ2-3, with 9 bases that match TRBD2. The CDR3 is 15 residues long. V was clipped by 5 bases and J by 4 bases; unmatched bases: 7. Per germline, CDR1 SGHAT and CDR2 FQNNGV.